The entry below describes one T cell receptor beta chain. Assay used: immunoSEQ multiplex PCR; TCRdb lists only in-frame clones, some missing. Here the sample spans 150,000 to 200,000 clones, roughly nine tenths being singletons. The CDR3 has 16 amino acids. V gave up 2 bases and J gave up 4 bases, with 17 bases separating them. Germline V gene sequence: CDR1 SGHTA, CDR2 FQGNSA. The data stem from a study of blood T cell repertoires in COVID-19. The clonotype comes from a man aged 40-49 years with acute or convalescent COVID-19. The chain recombines TRBV7-2 with TRBJ1-2, with a possible D match to TRBD1 (5 bases). The sequenced material came from peripheral blood. In DNA, the CDR3 is TGTGCCAGCAGCTTAAGTTCCAGGGCAGTCTTCTATGGCTACACCTTC. This codes for CASSLSSRAVFYGYTF.